This T cell receptor (beta chain) was observed in a study of immune characterization of retroperitoneal liposarcoma. This clonotype was found a few times. This CDR3 region has 17 residues. J lost 8 bases, V lost 4 bases, and 18 bases had no gene match. Germline V gene sequence: CDR1 MNHEY, CDR2 SVGEGT. MiXCR, applied by TCRdb to the PCR reads, yields one record per CDR3 protein. The data show roughly 20,000 distinct CDR3 sequences, approximately 37% seen once. Sequencing was done on a sample of blood. The rearrangement links TRBV6-2 or TRBV6-3 to TRBJ2-3, with TRBD2 matching over 7 bases. The receptor comes from a male donor with retroperitoneal liposarcoma. In DNA, the CDR3 is TGTGCCAGCAGTTCCCGTGTTGGACTAGTTATGTTCAGTACGCAGTATTTT. Residues: CASSSRVGLVMFSTQYF.